The T cell receptor (beta chain) described here comes from a study of blood T cell repertoires in COVID-19. Turning to the study itself: T cells, B-cell-depleted T cells, or PBMCs provided the cDNA or gDNA that served as material.

Germline V gene data show CDR1 as LGHNT and CDR2 as FRNRAP. The CDR3 has 13 residues. V was pared by 4 bases and J by 5 bases, with 12 bases between. As processed by the authors: Estimated nucleated cell counts came from reference gene primer amplification. The table came from immunoSEQ multiplex PCR; TCRdb's copy has only in-frame clones and leaves some out. V and J calls plus clone size are reproduced from that table; the DNA served to infer D and trimming. The profile shows approximately 300,000 clones, around nine tenths of them singletons. Specimen: peripheral blood. V gene TRBV12-5 combines with J gene TRBJ2-7; D might be TRBD1 (5 bases). The source of this sequence is a man aged 35 to 55 with acute or convalescent COVID-19. The CDR3 sequence: CASGSPRAHEQYF. CDR3 coding DNA: TGTGCTAGTGGTTCGCCCAGGGCCCACGAGCAGTACTTC.